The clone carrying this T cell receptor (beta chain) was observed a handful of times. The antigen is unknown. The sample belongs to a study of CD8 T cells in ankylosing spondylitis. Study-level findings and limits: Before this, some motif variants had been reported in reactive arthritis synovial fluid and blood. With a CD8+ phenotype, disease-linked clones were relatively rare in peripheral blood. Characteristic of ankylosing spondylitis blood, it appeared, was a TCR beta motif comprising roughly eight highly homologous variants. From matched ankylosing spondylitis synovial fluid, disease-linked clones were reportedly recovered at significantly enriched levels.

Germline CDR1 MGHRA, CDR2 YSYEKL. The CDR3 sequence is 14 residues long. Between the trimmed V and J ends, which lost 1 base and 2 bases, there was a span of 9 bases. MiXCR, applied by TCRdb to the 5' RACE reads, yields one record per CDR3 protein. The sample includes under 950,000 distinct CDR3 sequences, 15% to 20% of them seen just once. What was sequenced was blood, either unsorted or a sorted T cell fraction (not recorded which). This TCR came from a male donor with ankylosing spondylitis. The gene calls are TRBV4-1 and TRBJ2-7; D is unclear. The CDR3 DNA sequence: TGCGCCAGCAGCCAAGTGGTGGTAACCTACGAGCAGTACTTC. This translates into CASSQVVVTYEQYF.